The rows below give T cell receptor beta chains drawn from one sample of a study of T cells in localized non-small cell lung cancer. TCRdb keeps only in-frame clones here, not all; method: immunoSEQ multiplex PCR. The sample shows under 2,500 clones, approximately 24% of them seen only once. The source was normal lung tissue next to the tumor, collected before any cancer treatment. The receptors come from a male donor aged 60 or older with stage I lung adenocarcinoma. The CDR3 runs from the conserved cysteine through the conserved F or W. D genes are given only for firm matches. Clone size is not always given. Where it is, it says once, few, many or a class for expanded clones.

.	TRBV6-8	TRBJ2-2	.	TGTGCCAGCACCCTTGACCCAGGCGCGAACACCGGGGAGCTGTTTTTT	CASTLDPGANTGELFF
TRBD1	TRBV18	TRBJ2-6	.	TGTGCCAGCTCTAAGGGACAGGTGCTTTTCGGGGCCAACGTCCTGACTTTC	CASSKGQVLFGANVLTF
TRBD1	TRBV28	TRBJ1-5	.	TGTGCCAGCAGTCTAGTAGGGACAGAGGGTCAGCCCCAGCATTTT	CASSLVGTEGQPQHF
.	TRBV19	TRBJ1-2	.	TGTGCCAGTAGTCTGGGACCCCCCAACAGCTTTAACTATGGCTACACCTTC	CASSLGPPNSFNYGYTF
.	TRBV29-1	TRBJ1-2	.	TGCAGCGTTGAAGCCGTACTACTGGGCGGCTATGGCTACACCTTC	CSVEAVLLGGYGYTF
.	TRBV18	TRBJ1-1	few	TGTGCCAGCTCACCACAGCTCCCCCGGGACACTGAAGCTTTCTTT	CASSPQLPRDTEAFF
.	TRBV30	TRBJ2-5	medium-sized	TGTGCCTGGGGTCAGGGTAGAAGAGAGACCCAGTACTTC	CAWGQGRRETQYF
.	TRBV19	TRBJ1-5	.	TGTGCCAGTAGTAGGGCACATTATAGCAATCAGCCCCAGCATTTT	CASSRAHYSNQPQHF
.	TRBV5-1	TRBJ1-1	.	TGCGCCAGCAGCCCATGGGTTGGGGGGGCTAACACTGAAGCTTTCTTT	CASSPWVGGANTEAFF
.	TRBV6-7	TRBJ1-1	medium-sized	TGTGCCAGCAGTTATAGCAGTGAAGCTTTCTTT	CASSYSSEAFF
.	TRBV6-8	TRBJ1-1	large	TGTGCCAGCAGTTACTCGATATTAGGGGACACTGAAGCTTTCTTT	CASSYSILGDTEAFF
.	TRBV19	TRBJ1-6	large	TGTGCCACCAGCTCCGGGGCCGGGGAGTCACCCCTCCACTTT	CATSSGAGESPLHF
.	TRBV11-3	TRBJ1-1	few	TGTGCCAGCAGCTTAGGACATTCGAACACTGAAGCTTTCTTT	CASSLGHSNTEAFF
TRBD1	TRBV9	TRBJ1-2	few	TGTGCCAGCAGCGGGGACAGCTTGAAGTATGGCTACACCTTC	CASSGDSLKYGYTF
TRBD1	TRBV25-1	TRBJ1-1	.	TGTGCCAGCAGTGATCGGGGACAGGTTGAAGCTTTCTTT	CASSDRGQVEAFF